This passage covers 24 T cell receptor beta chains from one sample sequenced in a study of HIV-infected patients and healthy controls. MiXCR, applied by TCRdb to the 5' RACE reads, yields one record per CDR3 protein. The sample consists of roughly 68,000 distinct CDR3 sequences, over 15% of them appearing once. The sequenced sample was CD4+ T cells from blood. These TCRs come from a human donor in good health.

J is TRBJ2-1 and V is TRBV7-8; TRBD2 agrees at 12 bases. Germline V CDR1 and CDR2: SGHVS, FQNEAQ. With 5 bases clipped from V and 0 bases from J, the junction kept 5 bases outside the gene matches. There are 17 residues in the CDR3. The CDR3 DNA reads as TGTGCCAGCAGCCAGACTAGCGGGGGCCTCTCCTACAATGAGCAGTTCTTC. It encodes CASSQTSGGLSYNEQFF.

This clonotype came up a few times. The J gene is TRBJ2-6, the V gene TRBV5-1, with a possible D match to TRBD2 (6 bases). V was clipped by 6 bases and J by 0 bases, with 16 bases between them. Germline V lookup: CDR1 SGHRS, CDR2 YFSETQ. This CDR3 is built from 17 residues. CDR3 nucleotides: TGCGCCAGCAAGTTCCGCGGGGCGGACTCTGGGGCCAACGTCCTGACTTTC. Translation: CASKFRGADSGANVLTF.

This clonotype was recorded a few times. The chain has TRBV30 and TRBJ2-7; D is perhaps TRBD2 (5 bases). Germline V lookup: CDR1 GTSNPN, CDR2 SVGIG (reference sequence). V lost 3 bases, J lost 5 bases, and 14 bases lay in between. The CDR3 sequence is 13 residues long. CDR3: CAWRRAGRDEQYF. The CDR3 nucleotides read TGTGCCTGGAGGAGGGCGGGTAGGGACGAGCAGTACTTC.

The genes are TRBV6-6 and TRBJ1-5, with D perhaps matching TRBD1 (6 bases). The CDR3 consists of 15 residues. Germline-derived CDR1 and CDR2 are MNHNY and SVGAGI (reference sequence). Trimming removed 7 bases at V and 3 bases at J, with 16 bases between. As DNA, the CDR3 is TGTGCCAGCAACACCCTAGACAGGATCAATCAGCCCCAGCATTTT. It translates to CASNTLDRINQPQHF.

CDR3 in amino acids: CASSFKGVTEAFF. CDR3 bases: TGTGCCAGCAGTTTCAAGGGGGTTACTGAAGCTTTCTTT. This chain connects TRBV12-3 or TRBV12-4 to TRBJ1-1; TRBD1 might be the D (6 bases). Trimming removed 3 bases at V and 5 bases at J, with 10 bases between. CDR3 length equals 13 residues.

This clonotype was recorded at least ten times. The rearrangement links TRBV10-3 to TRBJ1-3; 8 bases line up with TRBD1. The CDR3 totals 15 residues. Losses at the gene ends were 4 bases for V and 0 bases for J; bases not matched to a gene: 2. Germline CDR1 reads ENHRY; CDR2 reads SYGVKD. The CDR3 DNA reads as TGTGCCATCAGTGGACAGGGGAGCTCTGGAAACACCATATATTTT. Amino acids: CAISGQGSSGNTIYF.

This clonotype was seen more than once but under ten times. This sequence joins TRBV29-1 and TRBJ1-1; D unclear. Germline CDR1 and CDR2: SQVTM and ANQGSEA. V lost 5 bases and J lost 0, with 10 bases in between. The CDR3 loop spans 13 amino acids. CDR3 bases: TGCAGCGTTTGCGAGAGGGTGAACACTGAAGCTTTCTTT. Its protein is CSVCERVNTEAFF.

The chain recombines TRBV12-3 or TRBV12-4 with TRBJ2-7; possibly TRBD1 for D (6 bases). The CDR3 spans 12 residues. Trimming took off 5 bases at V and 4 bases at J, with 9 bases between the two ends. Written as DNA, the CDR3 is TGTGCCAGCAGTGGGGGCTCGTACGAGCAGTACTTC. It encodes CASSGGSYEQYF.

The genes are TRBV20-1 and TRBJ2-5; 8 nucleotides agree with TRBD1. The CDR3 runs 13 residues. Germline V gene lookup returns CDR1 DFQATT and CDR2 SNEGSKA (reference sequence). Germline trimming cut 1 base from V and 4 bases from J; bases unmatched to any gene: 2. The CDR3 protein is CSARVTGGETQYF. CDR3 nucleotides: TGCAGTGCTAGAGTCACAGGGGGAGAGACCCAGTACTTC.

The chain has TRBV20-1 and TRBJ2-5; no reliable D call. V lost 6 bases and J 3 bases, leaving 11 bases between the germline ends. The germline CDR1 and CDR2 sequences are DFQATT and SNEGSKA (reference sequence). CDR3 length equals 12 residues. In nucleotides, the CDR3 is TGCAGTGCCATCAAAGGGAAAGAGACCCAGTACTTC. This translates into CSAIKGKETQYF.

This chain joins TRBV3-1 and TRBJ2-2; D may be TRBD2 (6 bases). CDR1 and CDR2 from the germline V gene are LGHDT and YNNKEL (reference sequence). This CDR3 region has 16 residues. V gave up 5 bases and J gave up 4 bases, with 17 bases separating them. The CDR3 protein is CASSSGTRKGTGELFF. The CDR3 coding sequence is TGTGCCAGCAGCTCCGGGACTCGAAAGGGCACCGGGGAGCTGTTTTTT.

This clonotype was seen at least ten times. This CDR3 is CASSDVSPGQQRYF. The CDR3 DNA is TGTGCCAGCAGCGACGTTTCACCGGGCCAACAAAGGTACTTC. The chain is built from TRBV7-9 and TRBJ2-7, with no clear D. Trimming shortened V by 5 bases and J by 12 bases, and 23 bases separated the two germline ends. The CDR3 contains 14 residues. CDR1 is SEHNR and CDR2 is FQNEAQ in the germline V gene (reference sequence).

The CDR3 bases are TGCAGCGTTGAAGAGGGCGCGGAACCACCCGAGCAGTACTTC. This gives the protein CSVEEGAEPPEQYF. The chain employs TRBV29-1 and TRBJ2-7, with D uncertain. This CDR3 is built from 14 residues. Deletions cut 0 bases from V and 6 bases from J, with 15 bases between. Germline-derived CDR1 and CDR2 are SQVTM and ANQGSEA.

This chain uses TRBV9 with TRBJ2-2; D gene unclear. Per the germline V gene, CDR1 is SGDLS and CDR2 is YYNGEE. CDR3 length: 13 amino acids. Trimming stripped 2 bases from V and 4 bases from J, with 6 bases between. The CDR3 sequence is CASSVGSTGELFF. The CDR3 DNA is TGTGCCAGCAGCGTCGGCAGCACCGGGGAGCTGTTTTTT.

This clonotype was detected only a few times. This chain uses TRBV2 with TRBJ2-1; 11 positions agree with TRBD2. The CDR3 runs to 15 residues. Germline-derived CDR1 and CDR2 are SNHLY and FYNNEI. With V trimmed by 6 bases and J by 4 bases, 5 bases remained unmatched. CDR3 protein: CASSITSGSYNEQFF. The CDR3 region has the DNA TGTGCCAGCAGCATTACTAGCGGGAGTTACAATGAGCAGTTCTTC.

This clonotype has only a few counts. This sequence joins TRBV10-2 and TRBJ2-5; TRBD2 matches 8 bases. Germline CDR1 WSHSY, CDR2 SAAADI. The CDR3 contains 15 residues. J was trimmed by 1 base and V by 5 bases; bases with no gene match: 6. CDR3 amino acids: CASSPGLGGQETQYF. The CDR3 nucleotides read TGCGCCAGCAGTCCGGGACTAGGTGGCCAAGAGACCCAGTACTTC.

This clonotype was seen repeatedly, ten times or more. The chain joins TRBV20-1 to TRBJ2-1; no reliable D call. CDR1 and CDR2 (germline): DFQATT, SNEGSKA (reference sequence). This CDR3 is 13 amino acids long. Trimming took 3 bases from V and 4 from J, leaving 10 bases between them. CDR3 nucleotides: TGCAGTGCTAGTAGGTCCGGATACAATGAGCAGTTCTTC. As protein: CSASRSGYNEQFF.

This chain joins TRBV5-1 and TRBJ1-2, with TRBD1 matching over 8 bases. The CDR3 length is 13 residues. From germline, CDR1 is SGHRS and CDR2 YFSETQ. V dropped 4 bases and J dropped 6; count of bases not matched to a gene: 5. The CDR3 DNA reads as TGCGCCAGCAGCATAACAGGGGGAGATGGCTACACCTTC. As protein: CASSITGGDGYTF. Supplemented by reference TRBV5-1 and TRBJ1-2, the full variable domain reads KAGVTQTPRYLIKTRGQQVTLSCSPISGHRSVSWYQQTPGQGLQFLFEYFSETQRNKGNFPGRFSGRQFSNSRSEMNVSTLELGDSALYLCASSITGGDGYTFGSGTRLTVV.

This clonotype appeared many times. The J gene is TRBJ1-2, the V gene TRBV3-1, with D possibly being TRBD1 (6 bases). CDR1 LGHDT and CDR2 YNNKEL come from the germline V gene (reference sequence). The CDR3 has 14 amino acids. Trimming cost V 2 bases and J 9 bases, with 16 bases left between them. CDR3 sequence reads: CASSQLGQTVSYTF. The CDR3, as DNA: TGTGCCAGCAGCCAACTCGGACAGACCGTGAGCTACACCTTC. The full variable domain, completed using reference TRBV3-1 and TRBJ1-2, is DTAVSQTPKYLVTQMGNDKSIKCEQNLGHDTMYWYKQDSKKFLKIMFSYNNKELIINETVPNRFSPKSPDKAHLNLHINSLELGDSAVYFCASSQLGQTVSYTFGSGTRLTVV.

This clonotype was counted a few times. DNA for the CDR3: TGCAGCGTTCAACGTGAGAACACCGGGGAGCTGTTTTTT. Translating it yields CSVQRENTGELFF. The chain uses TRBV29-1 and TRBJ2-2; the D is unclear. CDR3 length: 13 amino acids. Germline assignment: CDR1 SQVTM and CDR2 ANQGSEA. The V end lost 5 bases, the J end lost 1 base, and 8 bases lay between the germline ends.

The chain recombines TRBV5-1 with TRBJ2-3; unclear D gene. Germline V lookup: CDR1 SGHRS, CDR2 YFSETQ. V was pared by 1 base and J by 2 bases, with 8 bases between. The CDR3 runs to 14 residues. DNA for the CDR3: TGCGCCAGCAGCTTGTTGTTACACACAGATACGCAGTATTTT. Its translation is CASSLLLHTDTQYF.

This clonotype was observed at least ten times. The chain carries TRBV12-3 or TRBV12-4 and TRBJ2-2; the D gene is possibly TRBD2 (7 bases). The CDR3 consists of 16 residues. V was pared by 7 bases and J by 6 bases, with 21 bases between. CDR3 region: CASIFSIGGAAGELFF. CDR3 coding DNA: TGTGCCAGCATCTTCTCGATAGGGGGGGCTGCCGGGGAGCTGTTTTTT.

V usage is TRBV4-2 and J usage is TRBJ2-3; 14 bases line up with TRBD2. The CDR3 covers 18 residues. J gave up 4 bases and V 0 bases, and 6 bases lay outside the gene matches. CDR1 and CDR2 (germline): LGHNA, YNFKEQ. The CDR3 DNA sequence: TGTGCCAGCAGCCAAGATCCGGGGACTAGCGGGGGCCCAGATACGCAGTATTTT. Protein product: CASSQDPGTSGGPDTQYF.

This clonotype turned up a few times. This rearrangement joins TRBV20-1 to TRBJ1-6, with D perhaps matching TRBD1 (6 bases). The V end lost 3 bases, the J end lost 7 bases, and 16 bases lay between the germline ends. The germline gives CDR1 DFQATT, CDR2 SNEGSKA (reference sequence). This CDR3 spans 15 amino acids. The chain's CDR3 is CSASKGQPLNSPLHF. The CDR3 coding sequence is TGCAGTGCTAGTAAAGGACAGCCTCTCAATTCACCCCTCCACTTT.